A single sample is the source of the 25 T cell receptor beta chains below, sequenced in a study of CD8 T cells in Susac syndrome. Random hexamers primed reverse transcription of 0.5 to 1 ug RNA. TCRdb re-derived calls from the immunoSEQ multiplex PCR reads in MiXCR, one entry per CDR3 protein. The sample has some 110,000 distinct CDR3 sequences, more than 85% seen once; the top ten hold more than 0.25%. Source material: CD8+ T cells from PBMCs. Receptors originate from a human donor with multiple sclerosis.

V is TRBV30 and J is TRBJ2-2, with D perhaps TRBD1 (6 bases). V shed 7 bases and J shed 3 bases, with 12 bases lying between them. From germline, CDR1 is GTSNPN and CDR2 SVGIG (reference sequence). The CDR3 is 13 residues long. The CDR3 here is CAFQDSYTGELFF. The CDR3 DNA reads as TGTGCCTTTCAGGACAGCTACACCGGGGAGCTGTTTTTT.

V and J are TRBV24-1 and TRBJ2-7; D remains ambiguous. Trimming removed 9 bases from V and 0 bases from J, with 11 bases in between. Germline loops: CDR1 KGHDR, CDR2 SFDVKD. The CDR3 runs 13 residues. The DNA for the CDR3 is TGTGCCACCGGTTGGGGTAACTCCTACGAGCAGTACGTC. Its translation is CATGWGNSYEQYV.

This rearrangement joins TRBV9 to TRBJ2-3, with D hard to call. V lost 4 bases and J lost 4, with 10 bases in between. Germline V gene data show CDR1 as SGDLS and CDR2 as YYNGEE. The CDR3 spans 13 residues. DNA for the CDR3: TGTGCCAGCAGCCTCCGGACGGCAGATACGCAGTATTTT. This gives the protein CASSLRTADTQYF.

CDR3 region: CASRPDSGWETQYF. The DNA of the CDR3 is TGTGCCAGCAGACCTGACAGTGGCTGGGAGACCCAGTACTTC. This chain joins TRBV27 and TRBJ2-5; tentatively, D is TRBD1 (5 bases). Germline CDR1 reads MNHEY; CDR2 reads SMNVEV (reference sequence). This CDR3 spans 14 amino acids. Trimming removed 6 bases from V and 5 bases from J, with 16 bases in between.

V and J are TRBV5-4 and TRBJ2-7; 12 nucleotides match TRBD2. V dropped 5 bases and J dropped 1; count of bases not matched to a gene: 13. CDR1 and CDR2 from the germline V gene are SGHNT and YYREEE (reference sequence). The CDR3 is 18 residues long. Written as DNA, the CDR3 is TGTGCCAGCAGGGGAGAGACTAGCGGGGGCCGACATTCCTACGAGCAGTACTTC. Protein product: CASRGETSGGRHSYEQYF.

The chain carries TRBV3-1 and TRBJ1-5; a possible D gene is TRBD1 (5 bases). V lost 0 bases and J 10 bases, leaving 7 bases between the germline ends. Per germline, CDR1 LGHDT and CDR2 YNNKEL (reference sequence). The CDR3 consists of 12 residues. CDR3 in amino acids: CASSQDRAPQHF. The DNA of the CDR3 is TGTGCCAGCAGCCAAGACAGGGCACCCCAGCATTTT. Full variable domain (remainder filled in from reference TRBV3-1 and TRBJ1-5): DTAVSQTPKYLVTQMGNDKSIKCEQNLGHDTMYWYKQDSKKFLKIMFSYNNKELIINETVPNRFSPKSPDKAHLNLHINSLELGDSAVYFCASSQDRAPQHFGDGTRLSIL.

The genes are TRBV2 and TRBJ2-2; TRBD2 agrees at 7 bases. J was trimmed by 3 bases and V by 4 bases; bases with no gene match: 5. The CDR3 runs to 15 residues. Germline CDR1 is SNHLY and CDR2 is FYNNEI. The CDR3 DNA is TGTGCCAGCAGTGCCCCTAGCGGATACACCGGGGAGCTGTTTTTT. Translation gives CASSAPSGYTGELFF.

This chain uses TRBV4-1 with TRBJ1-1; D is possibly TRBD1 (6 bases). The V gene lost 1 base and the J gene lost 1 base, with 7 bases spanning the gap. The germline V gene encodes CDR1 MGHRA and CDR2 YSYEKL. This CDR3 spans 14 amino acids. The chain's CDR3 is CASSQVGQNTEAFF. The CDR3 coding sequence is TGCGCCAGCAGCCAAGTGGGACAGAACACTGAAGCTTTCTTT.

The chain recombines TRBV27 with TRBJ2-5; D uncertain. There are 13 residues in the CDR3. V gave up 5 bases and J gave up 0 bases, with 7 bases separating them. Germline CDR1 and CDR2: MNHEY and SMNVEV (reference sequence). The CDR3 DNA reads TGTGCCAGCAGTCCCACGTACCAAGAGACCCAGTACTTC. It is translated as CASSPTYQETQYF.

The rearrangement uses TRBV14 and TRBJ2-7; the D call may be TRBD1 or TRBD2 (6 bases each). From germline, CDR1 is SGHDN and CDR2 FVKESK. V was trimmed by 0 bases and J by 6 bases, leaving 9 bases between them. This CDR3 comprises 13 residues. The CDR3 sequence: CASSQDWGAEQYF. As DNA, the CDR3 is TGTGCCAGCAGCCAAGATTGGGGGGCCGAGCAGTACTTC.

The J gene is TRBJ1-4, the V gene TRBV9; 7 bases fit TRBD1. Germline V lookup: CDR1 SGDLS, CDR2 YYNGEE. V lost 3 bases, J lost 5 bases, and 7 bases stayed unmatched. The CDR3 has 15 residues. The CDR3 DNA sequence: TGTGCCAGCAGCGGGACAGGAACGGAAAATGAAAAACTGTTTTTT. It is translated as CASSGTGTENEKLFF. Together with reference TRBV9 and TRBJ1-4, the CDR3 gives the full variable domain: DSGVTQTPKHLITATGQRVTLRCSPRSGDLSVYWYQQSLDQGLQFLIQYYNGEERAKGNILERFSAQQFPDLHSELNLSSLELGDSALYFCASSGTGTENEKLFFGSGTQLSVL.

The chain uses TRBV7-9 and TRBJ2-7; maybe TRBD2 (6 bases). CDR3 length: 13 amino acids. V lost 5 bases, J lost 6 bases, and 14 bases lay in between. The germline CDR1 and CDR2 sequences are SEHNR and FQNEAQ (reference sequence). This CDR3 is CASSRDSFREQYV. Here the CDR3 DNA reads TGTGCCAGCAGCCGGGACTCCTTTCGCGAGCAGTACGTC.

V gene TRBV29-1 combines with J gene TRBJ1-4; TRBD1 might be the D (5 bases). V was cut by 1 base and J by 0 bases, with 6 bases left in between. The length of the CDR3 is 14 residues. In germline, CDR1 is SQVTM, CDR2 ANQGSEA. The CDR3 loop reads CSVEGGATNEKLFF. DNA of the CDR3: TGCAGCGTTGAAGGGGGGGCAACTAATGAAAAACTGTTTTTT.

This chain connects TRBV11-2 to TRBJ2-5; D uncertain. The CDR3 consists of 16 residues. The V gene's germline CDR1 is SGHAT and CDR2 FQNNGV. Trimming left V 1 base short and J 5 bases short, with 17 bases between. The CDR3 protein is CASSLGGFGRGETQYF. CDR3 bases: TGTGCCAGCAGCTTAGGTGGTTTTGGCCGTGGCGAGACCCAGTACTTC. Filled out from reference TRBV11-2 and TRBJ2-5, the complete variable domain reads EAGVAQSPRYKIIEKRQSVAFWCNPISGHATLYWYQQILGQGPKLLIQFQNNGVVDDSQLPKDRFSAERLKGVDSTLKIQPAKLEDSAVYLCASSLGGFGRGETQYFGPGTRLLVL.

The chain combines TRBV27 with TRBJ2-7, with 7 bases fitting TRBD1. Germline assignment: CDR1 MNHEY and CDR2 SMNVEV (reference sequence). V gave up 2 bases and J gave up 2 bases; unmatched junction bases: 21. The CDR3 covers 20 residues. The CDR3 region is CASSLVSGDQRGGPTYEQYF. The DNA for the CDR3 is TGTGCCAGCAGTTTAGTCTCTGGAGACCAAAGAGGGGGCCCTACCTACGAGCAGTACTTC.

V is TRBV6-6 and J is TRBJ1-2; D gene ambiguous. The CDR3 loop spans 14 amino acids. Germline CDR1 is MNHNY and CDR2 is SVGAGI (reference sequence). V shed 4 bases and J shed 4 bases, with 13 bases lying between them. CDR3: CASSFAAVGYGYTF. The CDR3, as DNA: TGTGCCAGCAGTTTTGCGGCAGTGGGCTATGGCTACACCTTC.

The V call is TRBV3-1, the J call TRBJ1-5; a weak D match, TRBD1 (6 bases). This CDR3 region has 16 residues. V dropped 4 bases and J dropped 4 bases, with 17 bases sitting between them. Germline CDR1 is LGHDT and CDR2 is YNNKEL (reference sequence). CDR3 nucleotides: TGTGCCAGCAGCCCCCTTGCCGGGACACCAAATCAGCCCCAGCATTTT. Amino acid sequence: CASSPLAGTPNQPQHF.

The J gene is TRBJ2-7, the V gene TRBV20-1; 7 bases match TRBD1. The CDR3 totals 13 residues. V lost 3 bases, J lost 2 bases, and 4 bases stayed unmatched. The germline gives CDR1 DFQATT, CDR2 SNEGSKA (reference sequence). CDR3 residues: CSARDRTTYEQYV. The CDR3 bases are TGCAGTGCTAGGGACAGGACAACCTACGAGCAGTACGTC.

The chain is built from TRBV5-1 and TRBJ2-7, with TRBD1 as a possible D gene (6 bases). The V end lost 0 bases, the J end lost 0 bases, and 10 bases lay between the germline ends. Germline-derived CDR1 and CDR2 are SGHRS and YFSETQ. This CDR3 has 15 amino acids. CDR3 region: CASSLATGPSYEQYF. DNA for the CDR3: TGCGCCAGCAGCTTGGCTACAGGGCCCTCCTACGAGCAGTACTTC.

The V and J genes are TRBV14 and TRBJ1-2; the D gene is possibly TRBD1 (5 bases). The CDR3 contains 14 residues. Trimming removed 1 base at V and 4 bases at J, with 10 bases between. The V gene's germline CDR1 is SGHDN and CDR2 FVKESK. The CDR3 reads CASSQGPGAYGYTF. In nucleotides, the CDR3 is TGTGCCAGCAGCCAAGGACCCGGGGCCTATGGCTACACCTTC.

The gene calls are TRBV27 and TRBJ2-3; TRBD1 is a possible D gene (5 bases). CDR1 is MNHEY and CDR2 is SMNVEV in the germline V gene (reference sequence). CDR3 size: 14 residues. Trimming removed 7 bases from V and 2 bases from J, with 13 bases in between. CDR3 sequence (DNA): TGTGCCAGCAAGGATGTGACAGTCACAGATACGCAGTATTTT. It codes for CASKDVTVTDTQYF.

The chain couples TRBV13 to TRBJ2-5, with a tentative D call TRBD1 (6 bases). V gave up 7 bases and J gave up 0 bases, with 12 bases separating them. CDR1 and CDR2 (germline): PRHDT, FYEKMQ (reference sequence). The CDR3 covers 14 residues. The CDR3 region is CASTQGDNQETQYF. The CDR3 bases are TGTGCCAGCACCCAAGGGGACAACCAAGAGACCCAGTACTTC.

CDR3 in DNA: TGTGCCAGCTATACTAGCGGAGCCAAAGATACGCAGTATTTT. This codes for CASYTSGAKDTQYF. The V call is TRBV12-3 or TRBV12-4, the J call TRBJ2-3; 8 bases align to TRBD2. There are 14 residues in the CDR3. Trimming took 8 bases from V and 5 from J; bases not matched to a gene: 9.

The V call is TRBV7-2, the J call TRBJ1-2, with unresolved D. Germline values: CDR1 SGHTA, CDR2 FQGNSA. This CDR3 region has 14 residues. Trimming removed 1 base at V and 5 bases at J, with 11 bases between. The CDR3 DNA sequence: TGTGCCAGCAGCTTAGTTCCGGGTGGGTATGGCTACACCTTC. This codes for CASSLVPGGYGYTF.

The chain joins TRBV9 to TRBJ2-1; D unresolved. Looked up from germline, CDR1 is SGDLS and CDR2 is YYNGEE. The CDR3 runs to 14 residues. The V and J ends lost 2 bases and 9 bases respectively, with 15 bases between them. CDR3 region: CASSVWDRPGEQFF. DNA for the CDR3: TGTGCCAGCAGCGTTTGGGATCGTCCCGGTGAGCAGTTCTTC.